The 14 T cell receptor beta chains below all came from one sample that was sequenced in a study of shared clonotypes between healthy human individuals. The table came from immunoSEQ multiplex PCR; TCRdb's copy has only in-frame clones and leaves some out. The sample contains a few million clones, approximately 93% of which appear only once. Sequencing used naive CD4+ T cells from PBMCs. Indicated subset: CD45RA+ positively selected. Source of these receptors: a man aged 18 to 29 in good health. Some clones in this sample may be carry-over from other donors' samples.

The rearrangement links TRBV7-6 to TRBJ2-5; D remains ambiguous. CDR1 is SGHVS and CDR2 is FNYEAQ in the germline V gene. The CDR3 loop spans 13 amino acids. Trimming took off 4 bases at V and 5 bases at J, with 11 bases between the two ends. In DNA, the CDR3 is TGTGCCAGCAGCTCCCGCCTCGCTGAGACCCAGTACTTC. Translation gives CASSSRLAETQYF.

A few counts support this clone. The chain carries TRBV18 and TRBJ1-1; possible D gene TRBD1, 5 bases. The CDR3 consists of 15 residues. Trimming shortened V by 4 bases and J by 1 base, and 13 bases separated the two germline ends. Germline lookup yields CDR1 KGHSH and CDR2 LQKENI. Here the CDR3 reads CASSQQTVTNTEAFF. Written as DNA, the CDR3 is TGTGCCAGCTCACAACAGACAGTTACGAACACTGAAGCTTTCTTT.

The V gene is TRBV7-8, the J gene TRBJ1-1, with D unresolved. V was clipped by 5 bases and J by 4 bases, with 14 bases between them. The CDR3 runs 14 residues. CDR1 and CDR2 (germline): SGHVS, FQNEAQ. CDR3 DNA: TGTGCCAGCAGCCCATTAGGTCGGGCCACTGAAGCTTTCTTT. This codes for CASSPLGRATEAFF.

J is TRBJ2-1 and V is TRBV19, with D unclear. Germline V lookup: CDR1 LNHDA, CDR2 SQIVND (reference sequence). Trimming shortened V by 6 bases and J by 7 bases, and 10 bases separated the two germline ends. CDR3 length: 12 residues. In DNA form, the CDR3 reads TGTGCCAGTAGCAAGTACGGGAATGAGCAGTTCTTC. This sequence encodes CASSKYGNEQFF.

The V and J genes are TRBV7-3 and TRBJ2-3, with TRBD2 matching over 8 bases. After removal of 4 bases from V and 1 base from J, the junction contained 10 bases not matched to a gene. In germline, CDR1 is SGHTA, CDR2 FQGTGA. There are 17 residues in the CDR3. The CDR3 DNA sequence: TGTGCCAGCAGCTCTTCCTATCTAGCGGGCCGCACAGATACGCAGTATTTT. This encodes CASSSSYLAGRTDTQYF. The full variable domain, with the rest looked up from reference TRBV7-3 and TRBJ2-3, is GAGVSQTPSNKVTEKGKYVELRCDPISGHTALYWYRQSLGQGPEFLIYFQGTGAADDSGLPNDRFFAVRPEGSVSTLKIQRTERGDSAVYLCASSSSYLAGRTDTQYFGPGTRLTVL.

The chain employs TRBV2 and TRBJ2-7; 10 nucleotides line up with TRBD1. The CDR3 totals 17 residues. Germline CDR1 and CDR2: SNHLY and FYNNEI. V shed 3 bases, J shed 3 bases, and the junction held 11 bases outside the gene matches. DNA for the CDR3: TGTGCCAGCAGTGATGGTGGCTGGGGGACAGGGGTCTACGAGCAGTACTTC. It yields the protein CASSDGGWGTGVYEQYF.

In nucleotides, the CDR3 is TGTGCCAGCACCCCCGACAGGTACTCCTACGAGCAGTACTTC. Its protein is CASTPDRYSYEQYF. The V gene is TRBV2, the J gene TRBJ2-7; D is perhaps TRBD1 (6 bases). CDR1 is SNHLY and CDR2 is FYNNEI in the germline V gene. V was shortened by 7 bases and J by 0 bases, with 13 bases between the two germline ends. The CDR3 is 14 residues long.

The genes are TRBV5-4 and TRBJ2-7, with TRBD1 matching over 10 bases. The ends lost 4 bases at V and 1 base at J; junction bases unmatched: 8. This CDR3 has 16 amino acids. Per germline, CDR1 SGHNT and CDR2 YYREEE (reference sequence). The CDR3 spells CASSPRGTGDSYEQYF. In DNA, the CDR3 is TGTGCCAGCAGCCCCCGGGGGACAGGGGATTCCTACGAGCAGTACTTC.

This chain joins TRBV28 and TRBJ1-1; 7 bases are shared with TRBD1. The CDR3 is made up of 15 amino acids. V shed 5 bases, J shed 1 base, and the junction held 7 bases outside the gene matches. CDR1 is MDHEN and CDR2 is SYDVKM in the germline V gene. CDR3 sequence reads: CASSLYTGANTEAFF. The CDR3 region has the DNA TGTGCCAGCAGTCTTTATACAGGGGCGAACACTGAAGCTTTCTTT.

CDR3 sequence (DNA): TGTGCCAGCAGTCTTCGTTCTGGGACAGGGGGAGAGACCCAGTACTTC. The encoded protein is CASSLRSGTGGETQYF. The V gene is TRBV7-3, the J gene TRBJ2-5; TRBD1 matches 11 bases. The V segment lost 6 bases and the J segment 4 bases; nucleotides outside the gene matches: 10. The germline gives CDR1 SGHTA, CDR2 FQGTGA. This CDR3 is 16 amino acids long. The variable domain in full, completed from reference TRBV7-3 and TRBJ2-5, reads GAGVSQTPSNKVTEKGKYVELRCDPISGHTALYWYRQSLGQGPEFLIYFQGTGAADDSGLPNDRFFAVRPEGSVSTLKIQRTERGDSAVYLCASSLRSGTGGETQYFGPGTRLLVL.

V usage is TRBV6-6 and J usage is TRBJ2-1; D call uncertain. This CDR3 has 11 residues. Trimming left V 10 bases short and J 6 bases short, with 10 bases between. The V gene's germline CDR1 is MNHNY and CDR2 SVGAGI (reference sequence). The CDR3 DNA sequence: TGTGCCACCGCCGAGGTCAATGAGCAGTTCTTC. Its translation is CATAEVNEQFF.

The chain uses TRBV29-1 and TRBJ1-1; D not certain. V lost 6 bases to trimming and J lost 4 bases, with 12 bases between them. Per germline, CDR1 SQVTM and CDR2 ANQGSEA. This CDR3 has 12 residues. The CDR3 nucleotides are TGCAGCGTCCGAAAACTGGGCACTGAAGCTTTCTTT. This codes for CSVRKLGTEAFF.

This chain links TRBV5-1 with TRBJ2-3, with 13 bases matching TRBD2. The J segment lost 2 bases and the V segment lost 2 bases, leaving 5 bases of the junction unmatched. The CDR3 length is 17 residues. In germline, CDR1 is SGHRS, CDR2 YFSETQ. The CDR3 region is CASSLGLAGAYTDTQYF. The DNA for the CDR3 is TGCGCCAGCAGCTTAGGACTAGCGGGGGCCTACACAGATACGCAGTATTTT. Filled out from reference TRBV5-1 and TRBJ2-3, the complete variable domain reads KAGVTQTPRYLIKTRGQQVTLSCSPISGHRSVSWYQQTPGQGLQFLFEYFSETQRNKGNFPGRFSGRQFSNSRSEMNVSTLELGDSALYLCASSLGLAGAYTDTQYFGPGTRLTVL.

The V gene is TRBV25-1, the J gene TRBJ1-4; D not resolved. V was clipped by 4 bases and J by 8 bases, with 11 bases between them. The CDR3 contains 13 residues. CDR1 and CDR2 from the germline V gene are MGHDK and SYGVNS. CDR3 region: CASSGRAGEKLFF. The CDR3, as DNA: TGTGCCAGCAGTGGTCGGGCGGGCGAAAAACTGTTTTTT.